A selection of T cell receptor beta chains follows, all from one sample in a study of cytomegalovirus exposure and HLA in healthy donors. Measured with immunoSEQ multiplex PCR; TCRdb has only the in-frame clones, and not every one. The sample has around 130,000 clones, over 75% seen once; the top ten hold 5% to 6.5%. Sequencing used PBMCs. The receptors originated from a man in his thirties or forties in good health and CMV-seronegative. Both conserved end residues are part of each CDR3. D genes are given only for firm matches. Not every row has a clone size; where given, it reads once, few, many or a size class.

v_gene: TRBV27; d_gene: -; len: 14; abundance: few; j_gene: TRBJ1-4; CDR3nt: TGTGCCAGCAGTCCTAGCGGTAAAGGGGAAAAACTGTTTTTT; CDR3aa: CASSPSGKGEKLFF
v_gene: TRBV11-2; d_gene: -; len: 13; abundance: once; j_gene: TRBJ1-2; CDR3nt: TGTGCCAGCAGCTTAAGCCAGGGCTATGGCTACACCTTC; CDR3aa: CASSLSQGYGYTF
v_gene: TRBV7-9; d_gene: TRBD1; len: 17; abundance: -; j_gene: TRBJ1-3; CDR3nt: TGTGCCAGCAGCTCAACGGGACAGGCCATCTCTGGAAACACCATATATTTT; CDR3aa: CASSSTGQAISGNTIYF
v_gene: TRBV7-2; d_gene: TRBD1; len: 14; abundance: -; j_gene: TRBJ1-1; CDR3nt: TGTGCCAGCAGCTTCGGGACAGGGAACACTGAAGCTTTCTTT; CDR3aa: CASSFGTGNTEAFF
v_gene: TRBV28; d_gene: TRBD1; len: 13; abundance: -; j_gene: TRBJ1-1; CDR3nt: TGTGCCAGCAGTTTATCGACAGGGGGCGGGACTTTCTTT; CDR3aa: CASSLSTGGGTFF
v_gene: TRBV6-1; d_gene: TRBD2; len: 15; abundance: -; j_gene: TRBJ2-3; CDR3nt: TGTGCCAGCAGTGGGACTAGCGGGGGCCCAGATACGCAGTATTTT; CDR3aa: CASSGTSGGPDTQYF
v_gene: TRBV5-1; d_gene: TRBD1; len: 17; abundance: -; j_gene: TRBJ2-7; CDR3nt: TGCGCCAGCAGCTTTTCGATGAGGAGCCAGGGGGCGGCCGAGCAGTACTTC; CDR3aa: CASSFSMRSQGAAEQYF
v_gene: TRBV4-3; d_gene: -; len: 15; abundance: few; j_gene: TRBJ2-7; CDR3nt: TGCGCCAGCAGCCAAGATTCACAGTTCTCCTACGAGCAGTACTTC; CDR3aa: CASSQDSQFSYEQYF
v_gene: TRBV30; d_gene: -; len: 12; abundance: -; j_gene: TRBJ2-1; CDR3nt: TGTGCCTGGAGTCCTTTCTTAGCTCAGCAGTTCTTC; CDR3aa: CAWSPFLAQQFF
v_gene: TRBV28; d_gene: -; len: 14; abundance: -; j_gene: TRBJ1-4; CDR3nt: TGTGCCAGCAGACCCCTGGGGCTTGGTGAAAAACTGTTTTTT; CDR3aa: CASRPLGLGEKLFF